This is a list of T cell receptor beta chains from one sample in a study of cytomegalovirus exposure and HLA in healthy donors. Some clones are missing from TCRdb's copy, which holds only in-frame ones; the method was immunoSEQ multiplex PCR. The sample carries 150,000 to 180,000 clones, around 82% recorded once. Sequenced sample: PBMCs. Receptors originate from a woman in her thirties or forties in good health and CMV-seropositive. Each CDR3 is given with its conserved first and last residue. The order of the fields is V gene, D gene, clone size, CDR3 length, J gene, CDR3 protein, CDR3 DNA. The D gene is left open where the match is weak. Clone size, where shown, is once, few, many, or a class for clones that have expanded.

TRBV6-1	TRBD1	.	12	TRBJ1-5	CGTGGGNQPQHF	TGTGGGACAGGGGGCGGCAATCAGCCCCAGCATTTT
TRBV30	TRBD1	.	17	TRBJ2-2	CAWSWFWGQGIPGELFF	TGTGCCTGGAGTTGGTTTTGGGGACAGGGAATTCCCGGGGAGCTGTTTTTT
TRBV19	.	.	14	TRBJ1-1	CASSSRQPNTEAFF	TGTGCCAGTAGTTCGAGACAGCCGAACACTGAGGCTTTCTTT
TRBV7-9	.	.	17	TRBJ1-5	CASSPGADLYSNQPQHF	TGTGCCAGCAGCCCAGGGGCCGATTTGTATAGCAATCAGCCCCAGCATTTT
TRBV27	.	few	11	TRBJ1-1	CASSLAGEAFF	TGTGCCAGCAGTTTGGCAGGGGAAGCTTTCTTT
TRBV11-3	.	.	14	TRBJ2-7	CASSPWDLQYEQYF	TGTGCCAGCAGCCCTTGGGACTTGCAATACGAGCAGTACTTC
TRBV6-5	TRBD2	.	16	TRBJ2-7	CASRYRASGLSYEQYF	TGTGCCAGCAGATACAGGGCTAGCGGGCTCTCCTACGAGCAGTACTTC
TRBV2	TRBD1	few	15	TRBJ2-7	CASSERQGAGYEQYF	TGTGCCAGCAGTGAAAGGCAGGGGGCGGGCTACGAGCAGTACTTC
TRBV18	TRBD1	.	16	TRBJ2-2	CASSPGRTGGTGELFF	TGTGCCAGCTCACCTGGGCGGACAGGGGGCACCGGGGAGCTGTTTTTT
TRBV11-2	.	.	14	TRBJ2-7	CASSSRAFTYEQYF	TGTGCCAGCAGCTCAAGAGCGTTCACCTACGAGCAGTACTTC
TRBV28	TRBD1	.	18	TRBJ1-2	CASSSYPGPGTANYGYTF	TGTGCCAGCAGTTCATACCCGGGGCCTGGGACAGCTAACTATGGCTACACCTTC
TRBV19	.	.	15	TRBJ2-5	CASSMTHSLPETQYF	TGTGCCAGTAGTATGACACATTCGCTGCCAGAGACCCAGTACTTC
TRBV2	TRBD1	.	15	TRBJ2-7	CASRGDREIFYEQYF	TGTGCCAGCAGGGGGGACAGGGAGATATTTTACGAGCAGTACTTC
TRBV18	.	few	15	TRBJ2-7	CASSRGGTASYEQYF	TGTGCCAGCTCACGCGGCGGGACAGCCTCCTACGAGCAGTACTTC
TRBV7-2	.	.	16	TRBJ1-1	CASSLAPGKVGTEAFF	TGTGCCAGCAGCTTAGCTCCAGGGAAGGTTGGGACTGAAGCTTTCTTT
TRBV28	.	.	12	TRBJ1-1	CASSFRNTEAFF	TGTGCCAGCAGTTTCAGGAACACTGAAGCTTTCTTT
TRBV30	TRBD1	once	17	TRBJ1-4	CAWSTSPDRVFSEKLFF	TGTGCCTGGAGTACCTCTCCGGACAGGGTATTTTCTGAAAAACTGTTTTTT
TRBV5-1	.	.	16	TRBJ2-6	CASSFRASSGANVLTF	TGCGCCAGCAGCTTCAGGGCGAGCTCTGGGGCCAACGTCCTGACTTTC
TRBV5-1	.	.	13	TRBJ2-7	CASSLDGQYEQYF	TGCGCCAGCAGCTTGGACGGACAATACGAGCAGTACTTC
TRBV6-1	.	.	15	TRBJ2-5	CASRTHQGLEETQYF	TGTGCCAGCAGGACCCACCAGGGGCTGGAAGAGACCCAGTACTTC
TRBV29-1	TRBD2	.	14	TRBJ2-1	CSAPRLAGVNEQFF	TGCAGCGCCCCTCGGCTAGCGGGAGTCAATGAGCAGTTCTTC
TRBV10-3	.	.	13	TRBJ2-1	CAISSRGDNEQFF	TGTGCCATCAGTAGCCGCGGCGACAATGAGCAGTTCTTC
TRBV6-1	.	.	11	TRBJ2-5	CASSGEETQYF	TGTGCCAGCAGTGGCGAAGAGACCCAGTACTTC
TRBV7-9	.	few	12	TRBJ1-1	CASRPREFPAFF	TGTGCCAGCAGACCCAGGGAATTCCCGGCTTTCTTT
TRBV4-2	TRBD2	.	16	TRBJ2-1	CASSQDRSGSNNEQFF	TGTGCCAGCAGCCAAGATCGTAGCGGGAGTAACAATGAGCAGTTCTTC
TRBV30	TRBD1	.	12	TRBJ2-5	CAWTGGQAYQYF	TGTGCCTGGACAGGAGGACAGGCGTACCAGTACTTC
TRBV4-1	.	.	18	TRBJ2-1	CASSQVLRDTTYYNEQFF	TGCGCCAGCAGCCAAGTTCTTCGGGACACAACATACTACAATGAGCAGTTCTTC
TRBV7-8	TRBD2	.	15	TRBJ2-1	CASSPLAGGPGEQFF	TGTGCCAGCAGCCCGTTAGCGGGAGGGCCTGGTGAGCAGTTCTTC
TRBV6-6	TRBD1	few	15	TRBJ2-1	CASTPGGESYNEQFF	TGTGCCAGCACCCCAGGGGGAGAATCCTACAATGAGCAGTTCTTC
TRBV15	TRBD2	.	15	TRBJ2-1	CATSRPLAGENEQFF	TGTGCCACCAGCCGACCACTAGCGGGAGAAAATGAGCAGTTCTTC
TRBV5-1	TRBD2	few	16	TRBJ2-3	CASSLALAGVTDTQYF	TGCGCCAGCAGCTTGGCACTAGCGGGAGTCACAGATACGCAGTATTTT
TRBV28	TRBD1	once	13	TRBJ2-7	CASSLTGKYEQYF	TGTGCCAGCAGTTTGACAGGGAAATACGAGCAGTACTTC
TRBV5-1	.	.	14	TRBJ2-2	CASREAGNTGELFF	TGCGCCAGCAGAGAAGCGGGTAACACCGGGGAGCTGTTTTTT
TRBV7-3	TRBD2	once	16	TRBJ2-3	CASSTSLAGGRDTQYF	TGTGCCAGCAGCACCTCCCTAGCGGGAGGCCGCGATACGCAGTATTTT
TRBV7-2	.	.	13	TRBJ1-5	CASSSQEGQPQHF	TGTGCCAGCAGCTCCCAGGAGGGGCAGCCCCAGCATTTT
TRBV1	.	.	17	TRBJ2-7	CTSSQISGRAPHYEQYF	TGCACCAGCAGCCAAATCTCCGGGAGGGCCCCCCACTACGAGCAGTACTTC
TRBV18	.	.	14	TRBJ1-1	CASSPTPGSNEAFF	TGTGCCAGCTCACCCACCCCAGGGTCAAACGAAGCTTTCTTT
TRBV19	.	.	17	TRBJ2-3	CASQNEWSETGTDTQYF	TGTGCCAGTCAAAATGAGTGGTCGGAGACGGGCACAGATACGCAGTATTTT
TRBV28	.	once	14	TRBJ2-2	CASFTGQNTGELFF	TGTGCCAGTTTTACGGGACAGAACACCGGGGAGCTGTTTTTT
TRBV9	TRBD2	.	16	TRBJ2-3	CASSVDLAAMGDTQYF	TGTGCCAGCAGCGTAGATCTAGCGGCAATGGGAGATACGCAGTATTTT
TRBV28	.	.	11	TRBJ1-1	CASRRTGEAFF	TGTGCCAGCAGACGTACAGGGGAAGCTTTCTTT
TRBV28	.	once	15	TRBJ2-2	CASSFERRRTGELFF	TGTGCCAGCAGTTTCGAGCGGAGAAGAACCGGGGAGCTGTTTTTT
TRBV30	.	.	13	TRBJ1-1	CAWGGAVATEAFF	TGTGCCTGGGGAGGGGCGGTGGCCACTGAAGCTTTCTTT
TRBV2	TRBD1	.	15	TRBJ2-7	CASSGGTGGPYEQYF	TGTGCCAGCAGTGGCGGGACAGGGGGCCCCTACGAGCAGTACTTC
TRBV7-2	TRBD1	.	13	TRBJ2-7	CASSPTGGFEQYF	TGTGCCAGCAGCCCGACAGGGGGCTTCGAGCAGTACTTC
TRBV28	TRBD1	few	14	TRBJ2-7	CASRLPGQGFEQYF	TGTGCCAGCAGGTTACCGGGACAGGGGTTCGAGCAGTACTTC